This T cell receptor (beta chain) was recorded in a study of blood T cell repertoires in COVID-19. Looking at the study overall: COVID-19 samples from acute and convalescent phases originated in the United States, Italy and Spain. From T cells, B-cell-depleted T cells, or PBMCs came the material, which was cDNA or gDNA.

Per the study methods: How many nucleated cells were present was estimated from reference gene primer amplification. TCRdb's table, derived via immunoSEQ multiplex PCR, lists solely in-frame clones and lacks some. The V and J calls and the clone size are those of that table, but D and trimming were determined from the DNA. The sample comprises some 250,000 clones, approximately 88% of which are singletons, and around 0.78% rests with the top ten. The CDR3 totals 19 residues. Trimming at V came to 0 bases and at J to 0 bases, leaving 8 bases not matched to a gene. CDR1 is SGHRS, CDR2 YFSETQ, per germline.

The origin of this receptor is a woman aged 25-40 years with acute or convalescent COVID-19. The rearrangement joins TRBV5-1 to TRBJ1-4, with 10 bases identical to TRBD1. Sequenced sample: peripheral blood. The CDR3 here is CASSLGDRGPLATNEKLFF. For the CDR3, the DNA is TGCGCCAGCAGCTTGGGCGACAGGGGGCCACTTGCAACTAATGAAAAACTGTTTTTT.